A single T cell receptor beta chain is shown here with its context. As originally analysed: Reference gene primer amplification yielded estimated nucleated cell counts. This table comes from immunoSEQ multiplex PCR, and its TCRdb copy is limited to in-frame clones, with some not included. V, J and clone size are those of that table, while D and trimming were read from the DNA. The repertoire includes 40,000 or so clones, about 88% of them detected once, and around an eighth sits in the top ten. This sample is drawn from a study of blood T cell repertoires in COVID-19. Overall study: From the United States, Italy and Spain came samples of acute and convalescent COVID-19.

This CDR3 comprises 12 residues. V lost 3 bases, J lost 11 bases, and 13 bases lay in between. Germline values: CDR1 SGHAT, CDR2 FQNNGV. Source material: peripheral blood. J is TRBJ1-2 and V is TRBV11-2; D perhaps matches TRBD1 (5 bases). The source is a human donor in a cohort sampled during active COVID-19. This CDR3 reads CASSLRGDEYTF. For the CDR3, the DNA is TGTGCCAGCAGCTTGCGGGGGGACGAGTACACCTTC. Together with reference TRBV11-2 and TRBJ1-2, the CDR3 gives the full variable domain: EAGVAQSPRYKIIEKRQSVAFWCNPISGHATLYWYQQILGQGPKLLIQFQNNGVVDDSQLPKDRFSAERLKGVDSTLKIQPAKLEDSAVYLCASSLRGDEYTFGSGTRLTVV.